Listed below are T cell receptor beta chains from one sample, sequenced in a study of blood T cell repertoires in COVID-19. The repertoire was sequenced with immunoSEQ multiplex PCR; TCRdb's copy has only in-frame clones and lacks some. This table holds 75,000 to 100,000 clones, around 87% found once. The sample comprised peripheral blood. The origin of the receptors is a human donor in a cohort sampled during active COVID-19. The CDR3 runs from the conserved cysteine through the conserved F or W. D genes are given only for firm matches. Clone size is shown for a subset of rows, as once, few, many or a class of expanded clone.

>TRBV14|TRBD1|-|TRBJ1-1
TGTGCCAGCAGCCGATGGGACAGATTCCGATCGAACACTGAAGCTTTCTTT
CASSRWDRFRSNTEAFF
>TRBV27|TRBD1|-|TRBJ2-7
TGTGCCAGCAGGTTCACGGGACAGCGATACGAGCAGTACTTC
CASRFTGQRYEQYF
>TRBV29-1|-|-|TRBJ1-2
TGCAGCGTTGATATGCAGGGGCAAGGCAATGGCTACACCTTC
CSVDMQGQGNGYTF
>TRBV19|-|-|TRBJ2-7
TGTGCCAGTAGTATCCATCAGGAGGCGAAGGAGCAGTACTTC
CASSIHQEAKEQYF
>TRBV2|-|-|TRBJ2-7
TGTGCCAGCAGCGGGACTTATCCCTACGAGCAGTACTTC
CASSGTYPYEQYF
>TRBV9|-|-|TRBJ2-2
TGTGCCAGCAGCGTACATCCGGCCGGGGAGCTGTTTTTT
CASSVHPAGELFF
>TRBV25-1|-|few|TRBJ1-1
TGTGCCAGCAGTGACTATCCCCGGTGGGCAAGGTTGGACACTGAAGCTTTCTTT
CASSDYPRWARLDTEAFF
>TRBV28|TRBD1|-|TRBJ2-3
TGTGCCAGCAGTTTCCCGGGACAGCCGACGGATACGCAGTATTTT
CASSFPGQPTDTQYF
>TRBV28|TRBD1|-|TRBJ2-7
TGTGCCAGCAGTGATCTCGTACAGGGGGCCCCCTACGAGCAGTACTTC
CASSDLVQGAPYEQYF
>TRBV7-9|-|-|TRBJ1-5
TGTGCCAGCAGCTTAGACAGGCAGCCCCAGCATTTT
CASSLDRQPQHF
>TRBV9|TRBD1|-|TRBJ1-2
TGTGCCAGCAGCGCGACAGGGGGGGAGTATGTTGGCTACACCTTC
CASSATGGEYVGYTF
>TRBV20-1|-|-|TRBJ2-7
TGCAGTGTACGCTCGGGGGACGAGCAGTACTTC
CSVRSGDEQYF
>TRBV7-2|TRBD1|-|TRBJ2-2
TGTGCCAGCAGCTCCCCAGACAGGGGGCGCAGGCCCGGGGAGCTGTTTTTT
CASSSPDRGRRPGELFF
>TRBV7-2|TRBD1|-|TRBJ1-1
TGTGCCAGCAGCTTTGACAGGGGAACTGAAGCTTTCTTT
CASSFDRGTEAFF
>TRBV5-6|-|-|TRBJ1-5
TGTGCCAGCAGCTTGGGGCAGTATAGCAATCAGCCCCAGCATTTT
CASSLGQYSNQPQHF
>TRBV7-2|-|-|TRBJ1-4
TGTGCCAGCAGCTCTGGGGCAGGGAATAATGAAAAACTGTTTTTT
CASSSGAGNNEKLFF
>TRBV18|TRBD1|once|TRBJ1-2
TGTGCCAGCTCACCGACAGGGCAGCGTGGCTACACCTTC
CASSPTGQRGYTF
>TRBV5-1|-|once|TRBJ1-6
TGCGCCAGCAGCTTGGGAGGGTTAGAGTCAACCCTCCACTTT
CASSLGGLESTLHF
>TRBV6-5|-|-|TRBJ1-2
TGTGCCAGCCGGGGCAGGGGCCGCTGGGGATATGGCTACACCTTC
CASRGRGRWGYGYTF
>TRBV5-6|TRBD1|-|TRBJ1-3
TGTGCCAGCAGCTTGGTGGGACAGGGAGGGAACACCATATATTTT
CASSLVGQGGNTIYF
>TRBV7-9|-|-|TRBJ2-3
TGTGCCAGCAGCTTAATGCGCTACCGGAGGGCAGATACGCAGTATTTT
CASSLMRYRRADTQYF
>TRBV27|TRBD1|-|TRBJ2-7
TGTGCCAGCAGATCTATGCGACAGGGCTACGAGCAGTACTTC
CASRSMRQGYEQYF
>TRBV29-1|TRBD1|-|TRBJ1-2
TGCAGCGTTGAAGGTCGGGACCGACAGGGGGCACATTATGGCTACACCTTC
CSVEGRDRQGAHYGYTF
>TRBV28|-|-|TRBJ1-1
TGTGCCAGCAGAGATGACAGAAACACTGAAGCTTTCTTT
CASRDDRNTEAFF
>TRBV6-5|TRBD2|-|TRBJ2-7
TGTGCCAGCCCTAGCGGGAGTTATTCGGCCGAGCAGTACTTC
CASPSGSYSAEQYF
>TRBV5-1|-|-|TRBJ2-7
TGCGCCAGCAGCTTGGAAGTGGTTAGCTCCTACGAGCAGTACTTC
CASSLEVVSSYEQYF
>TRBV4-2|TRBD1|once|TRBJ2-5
TGTGCCAGCAGCAACATCAGGGGGAGTGCAGAGACCCAGTACTTC
CASSNIRGSAETQYF
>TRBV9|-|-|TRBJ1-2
TGTGCCAGCAGCGTAGCTGCACAGGTCTATGGCTACACCTTC
CASSVAAQVYGYTF
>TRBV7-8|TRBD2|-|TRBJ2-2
TGTGCCAGCAGCTTACAGTCTAGCGGGATAAGGGGCGGGGAGCTGTTTTTT
CASSLQSSGIRGGELFF
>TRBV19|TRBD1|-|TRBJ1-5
TGTGCCAGTAGTATATCGTCAGGGGGCGGCCAGCCCCAGCATTTT
CASSISSGGGQPQHF
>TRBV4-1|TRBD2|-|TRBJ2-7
TGCGCCAGCAGCCAAAGTATAGCGGGGGCCTACGAGCAGTACTTC
CASSQSIAGAYEQYF
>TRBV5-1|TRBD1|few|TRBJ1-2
TGCGCCAGCAGCTTGGCTGGGGAAGGGGGCACCTATGGCTACACCTTC
CASSLAGEGGTYGYTF
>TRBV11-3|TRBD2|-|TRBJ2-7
TGTGCCAGCAGCCCGCAACCTAGCGGCACCTACGAGCAGTACTTC
CASSPQPSGTYEQYF
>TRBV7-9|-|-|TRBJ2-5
TGTGCCAGCAGCTTAGGACAGCTACTGCAGACCCAGTACTTC
CASSLGQLLQTQYF
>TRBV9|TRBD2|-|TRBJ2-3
TGTGCCAGCAGCTTAGGACTAGCGGGAGTGACAGATACGCAGTATTTT
CASSLGLAGVTDTQYF
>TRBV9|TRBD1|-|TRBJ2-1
TGTGCCAGCAGCCCCCACGCGAGGGCAGGGGGCAACAATGAGCAGTTCTTC
CASSPHARAGGNNEQFF
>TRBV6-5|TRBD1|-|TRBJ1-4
TGTGCCAGCAGTTACTCCGCAGGGGGGATGAATGAAAAACTGTTTTTT
CASSYSAGGMNEKLFF
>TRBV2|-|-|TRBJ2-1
TGTGCCAGCAGTGACCCGGGGGAATCGGGTGAGCAGTTCTTC
CASSDPGESGEQFF
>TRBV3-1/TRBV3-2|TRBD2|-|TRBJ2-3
TGTGCCAGCAGCCCCGGGGGGGCGGGAGGCACAGATACGCAGTATTTT
CASSPGGAGGTDTQYF
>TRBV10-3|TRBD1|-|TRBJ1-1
TGTGCCATCAGTGAGTCCCGGACAGGGGTGAAAAAGGCTTTCTTT
CAISESRTGVKKAFF
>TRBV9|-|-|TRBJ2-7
TGTGCCAGCAGCGTAGGGGCTTCATTATACATGCAGTACTTC
CASSVGASLYMQYF
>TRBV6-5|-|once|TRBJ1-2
TGTGCCAGCAGTTACTCGACCAGGGTAGGGGGCTACACCTTC
CASSYSTRVGGYTF
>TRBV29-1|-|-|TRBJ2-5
TGCAGCGTTCTACAGACCTTTGGAGAGACCCAGTACTTC
CSVLQTFGETQYF
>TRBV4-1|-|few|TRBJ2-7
TGCGCCAGCAGCCAAGTCGCCTACGAGCAGTACTTC
CASSQVAYEQYF
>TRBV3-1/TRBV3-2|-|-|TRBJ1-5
TGTGCCAGCAGCCAAGATCTGAGTCAGCCCCAGCATTTT
CASSQDLSQPQHF
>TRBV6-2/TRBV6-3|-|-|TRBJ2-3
TGTGCCAGCAGTTACTCGAGCGCGGGTATTGACTACCGCACAGATACGCAGTATTTT
CASSYSSAGIDYRTDTQYF
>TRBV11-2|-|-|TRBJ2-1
TGTGCCAGCAGCTTAGGGCGTAGCACATCCGGTGAGCAGTTCTTC
CASSLGRSTSGEQFF
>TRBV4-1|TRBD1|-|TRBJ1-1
TGCGCCAGCAGCCAAGGGGGACAGGGGTTTACTGAAGCTTTCTTT
CASSQGGQGFTEAFF
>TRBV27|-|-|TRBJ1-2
TGTGCCAGCAGTTTCCAGGGTAACTATGGCTACACCTTC
CASSFQGNYGYTF
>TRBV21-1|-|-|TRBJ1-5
TGTGCCAGCAGCATATTGGGGACAGGAGGTTATAGCAATCAGCCCCAGCATTTT
CASSILGTGGYSNQPQHF
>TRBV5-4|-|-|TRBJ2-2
TGTGCCAGCAGCTTGGCCAGGGGGGACACCGGGGAGCTGTTTTTT
CASSLARGDTGELFF
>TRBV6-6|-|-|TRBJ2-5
TGTGCCAGCAGTTACTCGGTCAGGGGAGAGACCCAGTACTTC
CASSYSVRGETQYF
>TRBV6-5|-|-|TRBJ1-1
TGTGCCAGCAGTTACTCAGGGGGAGGGGACACTGAAGCTTTCTTT
CASSYSGGGDTEAFF
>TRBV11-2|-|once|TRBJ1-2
TGTGCCAGCAGCTTAGATACGCAGGGCTTGGGTGTGTTCACCTTC
CASSLDTQGLGVFTF